What follows is one T cell receptor beta chain and its context. No antigen is known for it. This entry comes from a study of shared clonotypes between healthy human individuals. Study overall: Donors consisted of a couple of women and a few men between 18 and 49. Findings and limits, study-wide: Sampling involved blood alone; tissue repertoires likely differ.

Only Caucasian adults living in Nashville, Tennessee served as donors. V was trimmed by 1 base and J by 3 bases, leaving 10 bases between them. There are 15 residues in the CDR3. Germline lookup yields CDR1 MGHRA and CDR2 YSYEKL. The repertoire was sequenced with immunoSEQ multiplex PCR; TCRdb's copy has only in-frame clones and lacks some. The sample consists of around 530,000 clones, around three quarters of them appearing once. The sequence derives from a woman in her thirties or forties in good health. Some clones in this sample may be carry-over from other donors' samples. The chain has TRBV4-1 and TRBJ1-5; D not resolved. The sequencing sample was made of PBMCs. The CDR3 here is CASSQVVGNNQPQHF. The CDR3, as DNA: TGCGCCAGCAGCCAAGTTGTAGGGAACAATCAGCCCCAGCATTTT.